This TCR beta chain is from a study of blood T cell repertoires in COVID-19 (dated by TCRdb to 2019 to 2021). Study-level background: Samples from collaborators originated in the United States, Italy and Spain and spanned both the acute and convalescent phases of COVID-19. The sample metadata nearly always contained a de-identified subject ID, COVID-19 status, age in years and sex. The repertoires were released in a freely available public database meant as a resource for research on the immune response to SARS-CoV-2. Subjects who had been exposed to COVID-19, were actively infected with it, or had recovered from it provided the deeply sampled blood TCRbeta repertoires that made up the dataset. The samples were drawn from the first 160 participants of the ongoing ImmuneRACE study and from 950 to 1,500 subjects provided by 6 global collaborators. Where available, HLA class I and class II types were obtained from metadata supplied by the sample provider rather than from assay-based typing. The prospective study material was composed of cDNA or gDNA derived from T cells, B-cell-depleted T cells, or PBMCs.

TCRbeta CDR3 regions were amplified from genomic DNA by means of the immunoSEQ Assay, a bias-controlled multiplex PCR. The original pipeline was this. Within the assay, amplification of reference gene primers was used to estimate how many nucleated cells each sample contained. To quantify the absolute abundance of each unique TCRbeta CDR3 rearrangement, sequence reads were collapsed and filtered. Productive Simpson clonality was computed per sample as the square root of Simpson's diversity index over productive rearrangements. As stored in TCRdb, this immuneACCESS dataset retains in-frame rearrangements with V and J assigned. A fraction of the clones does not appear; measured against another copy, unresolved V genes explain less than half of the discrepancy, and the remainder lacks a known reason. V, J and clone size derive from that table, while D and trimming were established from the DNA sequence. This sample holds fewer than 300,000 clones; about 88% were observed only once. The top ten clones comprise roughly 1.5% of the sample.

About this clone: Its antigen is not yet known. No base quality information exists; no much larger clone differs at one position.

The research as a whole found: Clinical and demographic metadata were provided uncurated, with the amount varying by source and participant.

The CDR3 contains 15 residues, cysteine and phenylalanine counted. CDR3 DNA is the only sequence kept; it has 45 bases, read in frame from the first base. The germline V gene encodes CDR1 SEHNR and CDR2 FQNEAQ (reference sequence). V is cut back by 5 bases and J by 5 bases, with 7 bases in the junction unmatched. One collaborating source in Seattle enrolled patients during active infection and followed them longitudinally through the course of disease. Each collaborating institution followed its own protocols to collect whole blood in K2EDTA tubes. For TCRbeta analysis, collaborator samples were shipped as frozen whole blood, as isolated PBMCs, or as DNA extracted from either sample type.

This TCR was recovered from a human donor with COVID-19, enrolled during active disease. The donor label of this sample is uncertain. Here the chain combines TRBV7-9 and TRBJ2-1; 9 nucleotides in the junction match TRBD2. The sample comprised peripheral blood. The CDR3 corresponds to CASSLTSGADNEQFF. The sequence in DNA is TGTGCCAGCAGCCTGACTAGCGGAGCCGACAATGAGCAGTTCTTC.